This TCR beta chain was captured by sequencing in a study of a mutant IDH1 vaccine in newly diagnosed glioma. In the study overall: Investigators started vaccination 4-6 weeks after radiotherapy alone, or with temozolomide cycles. Treated patients, averaging 40.4 years, were around 62% male and about 38% female.

The CDR3 contains 16 residues. The V end lost 0 bases, the J end lost 1 base, and 10 bases lay between the germline ends. Germline V gives CDR1 LGHNA, CDR2 YSLEER. Study-wide points: Overall, 90% to 95% of patients had vaccine-induced immune responses.

Specified time point: week 11, during vaccination. In the vaccine, a single dose held 300 ug of the mutant IDH1 20-mer peptide, along with topical imiquimod. The data were produced by immunoSEQ multiplex PCR, yet TCRdb's version contains in-frame clones alone and is incomplete. Here the sample spans 50,000 to 65,000 clones, 84% being singletons. Concerning this clone: Its antigen is still unknown.

The clonotype was recovered from a woman in her fifties or sixties with glioma. The rearrangement links TRBV4-3 to TRBJ1-3; D is unclear. Sequenced material: PBMCs, taken from a glioma patient whose treatment included an IDH1 peptide vaccine. The CDR3 loop is CASSQDSTSSGNTIYF. CDR3 bases: TGCGCCAGCAGCCAAGATAGTACCTCTTCTGGAAACACCATATATTTT.